This TCR beta chain was obtained from a study of blood T cell repertoires in COVID-19. Study overall: Acute-phase and convalescent COVID-19 samples originated in the United States, Italy and Spain. Sample material is recorded as cDNA or gDNA derived from T cells, B-cell-depleted T cells, or PBMCs.

From germline, CDR1 is MNHEY and CDR2 SVGEGT. The CDR3 has 16 amino acids. Germline trimming cut 2 bases from V and 3 bases from J; bases unmatched to any gene: 6. In the original processing: Estimation of nucleated cell counts was performed using reference gene primer amplification. TCRdb keeps only in-frame clones here, not all; method: immunoSEQ multiplex PCR. The DNA was the basis for D and trimming; V, J and clone size are from that table. Here the sample spans around 200,000 clones, roughly 88% being singletons. The sample comprised peripheral blood. This chain uses TRBV6-2 or TRBV6-3 with TRBJ2-3, with 9 bases matching TRBD2. The sequence was collected from a man in his 60s with acute or convalescent COVID-19. The CDR3 reads CASSYPLAGRTDTQYF. CDR3 nucleotides: TGTGCCAGCAGTTACCCGCTAGCGGGACGTACAGATACGCAGTATTTT.